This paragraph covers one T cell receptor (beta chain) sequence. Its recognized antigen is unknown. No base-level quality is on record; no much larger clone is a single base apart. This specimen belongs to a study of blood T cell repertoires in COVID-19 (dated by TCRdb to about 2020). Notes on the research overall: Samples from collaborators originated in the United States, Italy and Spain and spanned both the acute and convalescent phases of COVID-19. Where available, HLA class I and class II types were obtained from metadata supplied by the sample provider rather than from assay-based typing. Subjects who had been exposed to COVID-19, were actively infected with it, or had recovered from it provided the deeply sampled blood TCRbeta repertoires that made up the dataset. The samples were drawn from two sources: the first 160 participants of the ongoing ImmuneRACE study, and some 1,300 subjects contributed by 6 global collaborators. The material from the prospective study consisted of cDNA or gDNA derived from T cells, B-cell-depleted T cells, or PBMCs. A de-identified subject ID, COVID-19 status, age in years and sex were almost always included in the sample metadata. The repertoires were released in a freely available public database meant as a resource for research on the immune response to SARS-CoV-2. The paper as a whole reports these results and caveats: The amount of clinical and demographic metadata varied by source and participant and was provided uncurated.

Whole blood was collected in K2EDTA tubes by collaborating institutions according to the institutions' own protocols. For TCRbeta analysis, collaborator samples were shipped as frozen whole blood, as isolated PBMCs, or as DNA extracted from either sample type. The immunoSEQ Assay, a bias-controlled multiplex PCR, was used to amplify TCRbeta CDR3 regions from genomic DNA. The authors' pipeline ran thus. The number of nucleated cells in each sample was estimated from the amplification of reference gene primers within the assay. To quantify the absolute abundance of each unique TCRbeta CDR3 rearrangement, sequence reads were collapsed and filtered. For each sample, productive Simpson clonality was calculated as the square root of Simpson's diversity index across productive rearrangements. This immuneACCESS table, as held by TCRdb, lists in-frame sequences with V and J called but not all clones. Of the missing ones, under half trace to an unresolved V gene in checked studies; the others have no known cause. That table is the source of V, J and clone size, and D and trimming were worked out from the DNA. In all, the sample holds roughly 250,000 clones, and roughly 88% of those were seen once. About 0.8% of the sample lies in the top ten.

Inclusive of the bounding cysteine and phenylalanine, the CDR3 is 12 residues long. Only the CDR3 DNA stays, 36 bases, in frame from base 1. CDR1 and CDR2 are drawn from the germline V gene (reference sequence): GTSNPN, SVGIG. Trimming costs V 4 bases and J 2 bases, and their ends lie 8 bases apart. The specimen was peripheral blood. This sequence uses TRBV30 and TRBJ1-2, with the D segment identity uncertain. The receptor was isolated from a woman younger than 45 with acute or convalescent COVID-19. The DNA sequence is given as TGTGCCTGGACCGTCGAGAACTATGGCTACACCTTC. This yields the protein CAWTVENYGYTF.